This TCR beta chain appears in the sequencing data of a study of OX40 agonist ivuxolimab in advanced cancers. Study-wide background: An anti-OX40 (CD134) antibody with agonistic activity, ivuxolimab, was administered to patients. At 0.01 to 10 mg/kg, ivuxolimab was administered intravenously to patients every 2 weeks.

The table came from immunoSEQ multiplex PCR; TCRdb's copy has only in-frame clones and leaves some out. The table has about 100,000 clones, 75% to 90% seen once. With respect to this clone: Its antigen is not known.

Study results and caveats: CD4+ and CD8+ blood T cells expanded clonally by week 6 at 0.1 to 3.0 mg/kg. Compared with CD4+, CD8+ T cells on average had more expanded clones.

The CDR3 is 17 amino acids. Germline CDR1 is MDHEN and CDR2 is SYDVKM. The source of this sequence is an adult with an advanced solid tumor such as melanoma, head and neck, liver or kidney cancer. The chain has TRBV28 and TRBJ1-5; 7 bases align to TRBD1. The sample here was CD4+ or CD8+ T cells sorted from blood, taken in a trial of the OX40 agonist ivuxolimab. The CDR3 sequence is CVSQFGDRPYSNQPQHF. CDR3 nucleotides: TGTGTGTCTCAGTTTGGGGACAGACCATATAGCAATCAGCCCCAGCATTTT.